A single sample is the source of the 9 T cell receptor beta chains below, sequenced in a study of cytomegalovirus exposure and HLA in healthy donors (dated by TCRdb to between 2016 and 2019). To prepare the library, the immunoSEQ multiplex PCR assay was applied. For the multiplex PCR, a mixture combining 60 forward primers for TCR Vbeta segments and 13 reverse primers for TCR Jbeta segments was used. Held by TCRdb, this immuneACCESS table contains in-frame sequences only and omits some clones. Under half of the omission traces to an unresolved V gene where checked; the cause of the rest is unknown. The sample table shows more than 40,000 clones, and 65% to 85% are seen once. The ten largest clones represent approximately 3% of the sample. The specimen sequenced was PBMCs. The receptor source for this set is a man between 50 and 59 years old in good health and CMV-seronegative.

The chain joins TRBV2 to TRBJ2-3; possible D gene TRBD2, 6 bases. V gave up 7 bases and J gave up 0 bases, with 14 bases separating them. Germline CDR1 SNHLY, CDR2 FYNNEI. This CDR3 contains 15 residues. Written as DNA, the CDR3 is TGTGCCAGCACTGGTAAGGGGAGGAGCACAGATACGCAGTATTTT. Its translation is CASTGKGRSTDTQYF.

The rearrangement links TRBV10-3 to TRBJ2-2; tentatively, D is TRBD1 (5 bases). V was trimmed by 9 bases and J by 0 bases, leaving 5 bases between them. The CDR3 runs 12 residues. Per the germline V gene, CDR1 is ENHRY and CDR2 is SYGVKD. In DNA form, the CDR3 reads TGTGCCATGGGGCCGAACACCGGGGAGCTGTTTTTT. The encoded protein is CAMGPNTGELFF.

The V gene is TRBV11-2, the J gene TRBJ2-7; 8 bases align to TRBD2. J lost 3 bases, V lost 5 bases, and 9 bases had no gene match. The germline V gene has CDR1 SGHAT and CDR2 FQNNGV. The length of the CDR3 is 15 residues. The DNA for the CDR3 is TGTGCCAGCAGCCCCCCCAGCGGGAGCCTCTACGAGCAGTACTTC. It yields the protein CASSPPSGSLYEQYF.

V is TRBV11-2 and J is TRBJ2-1, with 13 bases lining up with TRBD2. With 5 bases clipped from V and 9 bases from J, the junction kept 4 bases outside the gene matches. The CDR3 runs to 14 residues. Germline V gene data show CDR1 as SGHAT and CDR2 as FQNNGV. CDR3 in DNA: TGTGCCAGCAGCCCCGGACTAGCGGGAGCTGAGCAGTTCTTC. Translation gives CASSPGLAGAEQFF.

The genes are TRBV14 and TRBJ2-7, with D possibly matching TRBD1 (5 bases). The CDR3 totals 13 residues. Per germline, CDR1 SGHDN and CDR2 FVKESK. V was clipped by 1 base and J by 9 bases, with 13 bases between them. CDR3 sequence (DNA): TGTGCCAGCAGCCAAGTGCGCTGGGGCGGGCAGTACTTC. Its protein is CASSQVRWGGQYF.

The chain carries TRBV28 and TRBJ2-5; D unclear. The CDR3 covers 12 residues. V gave up 1 base and J gave up 5 bases, with 5 bases separating them. From germline, CDR1 is MDHEN and CDR2 SYDVKM. DNA for the CDR3: TGTGCCAGCAGTTTATTTCTGGAGACCCAGTACTTC. As protein: CASSLFLETQYF.

The V call is TRBV2, the J call TRBJ2-7; D call uncertain. The germline gives CDR1 SNHLY, CDR2 FYNNEI. This CDR3 is built from 12 residues. V lost 3 bases to trimming and J lost 7 bases, with 10 bases between them. CDR3 nucleotides: TGTGCCAGCAGTGACTATTCATGGGAGCAGTACTTC. This codes for CASSDYSWEQYF. Complete variable domain (other parts from reference TRBV2 and TRBJ2-7): EPEVTQTPSHQVTQMGQEVILRCVPISNHLYFYWYRQILGQKVEFLVSFYNNEISEKSEIFDDQFSVERPDGSNFTLKIRSTKLEDSAMYFCASSDYSWEQYFGPGTRLTVT.

The chain carries TRBV19 and TRBJ2-1, with 8 bases identical to TRBD2. Germline CDR1 LNHDA, CDR2 SQIVND (reference sequence). J gave up 4 bases and V 3 bases, and 8 bases lay outside the gene matches. The CDR3 consists of 16 residues. CDR3 in DNA: TGTGCCAGTAGTATCTCCGGACTAGCCAAATACAATGAGCAGTTCTTC. Its translation is CASSISGLAKYNEQFF.

V is TRBV14 and J is TRBJ1-2, with 8 positions matching TRBD1. Losses at the gene ends were 3 bases for V and 5 bases for J; bases not matched to a gene: 5. CDR3 length: 14 amino acids. Germline CDR1 and CDR2: SGHDN and FVKESK. The CDR3 reads CASSQGTGSYGYTF. CDR3 coding DNA: TGTGCCAGCAGCCAGGGGACAGGAAGTTATGGCTACACCTTC. Looking up the rest from reference TRBV14 and TRBJ1-2 gives the full variable domain: EAGVTQFPSHSVIEKGQTVTLRCDPISGHDNLYWYRRVMGKEIKFLLHFVKESKQDESGMPNNRFLAERTGGTYSTLKVQPAELEDSGVYFCASSQGTGSYGYTFGSGTRLTVV.